The 7 T cell receptor beta chains below all came from one sample that was sequenced in a study of vaccination and CD4 T cells after COVID-19. This sample's treatment: roughly 11-day PBMC culture with coronavirus spike peptide pools or control peptides (ViraFEST assay). Researchers used the Oncomine TCR Beta short-read assay to sequence DNA from cultured CD4+ T cells. Using its own MiXCR run on the PCR reads, TCRdb lists one record per CDR3 protein. The table includes about 5,500 distinct CDR3 sequences, roughly two thirds detected once. No antigen is known for these receptors. Source material: CD4+ T cells from blood, cultured in vitro. These receptor sequences come from a human donor who had recovered from COVID-19.

As concerns this clonotype: An end of the junction differs from the germline gene, which may be a read error. The chain joins TRBV7-9 to TRBJ2-7, with D possibly called TRBD1 or TRBD2 (5 bases each). Germline V gene lookup returns CDR1 SEHNR and CDR2 FQNEAQ (reference sequence). There are 14 residues in the CDR3. The CDR3 nucleotides are TGCGCCAGCAGCCCGACCGGGACGGTTTACGAGCAGTACTTC. Amino acid sequence: CASSPTGTVYEQYF.

Turning to this clonotype: The DNA is left out, because the CDR3 cannot be placed on it with certainty; the CDR3 is given as TCRdb lists it. The rearrangement joins TRBV19 to TRBJ1-5; TRBD1, the table's D call, lacks a check against the DNA. Germline V gene data show CDR1 as LNHDA and CDR2 as SQIVND (reference sequence). The CDR3 extends over 23 residues, inclusive of both ends. The CDR3 sequence is CASSMSGTVYEQYFGPGNQPQHF.

The rearrangement links TRBV12-5 to TRBJ1-5, with 9 bases aligning to TRBD1. The trim removed 6 bases at V and 7 bases at J, leaving 13 bases unmatched. CDR1 LGHNT and CDR2 FRNRAP come from the germline V gene. This CDR3 spans 16 amino acids. The CDR3 DNA sequence: TGTGCTAGTGGCACCTCCGCCGGGACAGGGAAACAGCCCCAGCATTTT. It is translated as CASGTSAGTGKQPQHF.

V gene TRBV27 combines with J gene TRBJ2-7; D is unclear. Deletions cut 6 bases from V and 2 bases from J, with 11 bases between. The CDR3 sequence is 13 residues long. From germline, CDR1 is MNHEY and CDR2 SMNVEV (reference sequence). In DNA form, the CDR3 reads TGTGCCAGCAGCCGGATGCAGACCTACGAGCAGTACTTC. Translating it yields CASSRMQTYEQYF.

The chain combines TRBV19 with TRBJ1-1; 9 nucleotides align to TRBD1. The CDR3 contains 16 residues. The ends lost 5 bases at V and 2 bases at J; junction bases unmatched: 9. CDR1 LNHDA and CDR2 SQIVND come from the germline V gene (reference sequence). The CDR3 here is CASSLGTGLTNTEAFF. CDR3 DNA sequence: TGTGCCAGTAGTCTCGGGACAGGGTTAACAAACACTGAAGCTTTCTTT.

This chain connects TRBV20-1 to TRBJ1-2; D might be TRBD1 (5 bases). Germline values: CDR1 DFQATT, CDR2 SNEGSKA (reference sequence). The germline V and J ends were trimmed by 3 bases and 1 base, with 9 bases remaining between them. The CDR3 runs 13 residues. The CDR3 region is CSASGAVNYGYTF. CDR3 sequence (DNA): TGCAGTGCTAGCGGGGCCGTTAACTATGGCTACACCTTC.

This clonotype was counted a few times. The chain couples TRBV2 to TRBJ1-1, with D perhaps TRBD1 (5 bases). Germline V gene sequence: CDR1 SNHLY, CDR2 FYNNEI. This CDR3 is built from 13 residues. V gave up 7 bases and J gave up 3 bases, with 12 bases separating them. The CDR3 coding sequence is TGTGCCAGCACCGTCAGGGAGGACACTGAAGCTTTCTTT. Translation gives CASTVREDTEAFF.